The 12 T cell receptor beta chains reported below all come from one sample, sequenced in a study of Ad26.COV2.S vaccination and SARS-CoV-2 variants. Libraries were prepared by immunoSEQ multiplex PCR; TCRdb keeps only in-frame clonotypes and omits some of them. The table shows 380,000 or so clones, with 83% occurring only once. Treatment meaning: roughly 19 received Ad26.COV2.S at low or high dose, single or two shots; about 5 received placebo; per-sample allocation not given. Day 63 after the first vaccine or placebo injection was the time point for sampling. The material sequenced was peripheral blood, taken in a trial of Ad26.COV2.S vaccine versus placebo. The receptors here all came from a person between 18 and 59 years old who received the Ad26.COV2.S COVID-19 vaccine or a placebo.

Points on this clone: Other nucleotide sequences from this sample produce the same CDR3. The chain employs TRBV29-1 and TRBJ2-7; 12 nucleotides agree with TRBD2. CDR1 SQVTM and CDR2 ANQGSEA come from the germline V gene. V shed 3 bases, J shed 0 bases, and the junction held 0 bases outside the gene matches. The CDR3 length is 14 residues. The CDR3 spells CSVETSGGSYEQYF. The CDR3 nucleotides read TGCAGCGTTGAGACTAGCGGGGGCTCCTACGAGCAGTACTTC.

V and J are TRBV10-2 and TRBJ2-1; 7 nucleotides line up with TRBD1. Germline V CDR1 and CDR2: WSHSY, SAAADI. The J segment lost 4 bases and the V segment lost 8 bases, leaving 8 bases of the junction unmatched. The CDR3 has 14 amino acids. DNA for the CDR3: TGCGCCAGCTGGGGACAGTCCACATACAATGAGCAGTTCTTC. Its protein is CASWGQSTYNEQFF.

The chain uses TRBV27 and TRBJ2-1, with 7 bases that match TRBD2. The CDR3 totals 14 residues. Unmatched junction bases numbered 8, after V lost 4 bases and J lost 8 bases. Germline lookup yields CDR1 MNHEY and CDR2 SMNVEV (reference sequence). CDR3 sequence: CASSSGLRSDEQFF. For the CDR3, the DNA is TGTGCCAGCAGTTCGGGACTACGGTCGGATGAGCAGTTCTTC.

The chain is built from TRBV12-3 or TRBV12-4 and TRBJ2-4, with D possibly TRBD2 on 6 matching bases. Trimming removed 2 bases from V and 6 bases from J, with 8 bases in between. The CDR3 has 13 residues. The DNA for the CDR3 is TGTGCCAGCAGTTTAATGGAGGGAAACATTCAGTACTTC. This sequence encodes CASSLMEGNIQYF.

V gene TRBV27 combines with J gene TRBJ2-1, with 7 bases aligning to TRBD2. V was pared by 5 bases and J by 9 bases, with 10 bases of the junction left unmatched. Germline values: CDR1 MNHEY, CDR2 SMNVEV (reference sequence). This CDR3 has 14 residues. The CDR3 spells CASSTRGGPSEQFF. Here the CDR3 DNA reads TGTGCCAGCAGTACCCGGGGAGGGCCAAGTGAGCAGTTCTTC.

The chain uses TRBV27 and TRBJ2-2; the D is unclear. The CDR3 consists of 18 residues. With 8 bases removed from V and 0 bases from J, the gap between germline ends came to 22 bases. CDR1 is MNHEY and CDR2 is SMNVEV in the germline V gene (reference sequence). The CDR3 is CASRATPPQVTNTGELFF. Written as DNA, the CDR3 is TGTGCCAGCCGAGCGACGCCCCCTCAGGTGACGAACACCGGGGAGCTGTTTTTT.

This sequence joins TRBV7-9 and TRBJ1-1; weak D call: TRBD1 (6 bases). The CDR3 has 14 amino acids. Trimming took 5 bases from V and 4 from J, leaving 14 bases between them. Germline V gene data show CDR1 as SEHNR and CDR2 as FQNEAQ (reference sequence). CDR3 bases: TGTGCCAGCAGCGAAGACAGGTCTCGCACTGAAGCTTTCTTT. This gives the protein CASSEDRSRTEAFF.

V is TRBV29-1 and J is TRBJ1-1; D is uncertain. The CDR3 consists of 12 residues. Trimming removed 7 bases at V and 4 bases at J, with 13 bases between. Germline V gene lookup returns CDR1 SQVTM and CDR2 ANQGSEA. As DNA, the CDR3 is TGCAGCGCAGGTCCCGGATCCACTGAAGCTTTCTTT. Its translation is CSAGPGSTEAFF.

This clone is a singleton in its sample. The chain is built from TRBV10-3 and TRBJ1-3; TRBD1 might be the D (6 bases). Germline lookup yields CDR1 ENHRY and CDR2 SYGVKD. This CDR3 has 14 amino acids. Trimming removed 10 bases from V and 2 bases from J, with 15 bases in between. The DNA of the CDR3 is TGTGCCACATTAACAGGGCCCACTGGAAACACCATATATTTT. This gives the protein CATLTGPTGNTIYF.

CDR3 DNA: TGTGCCAGCAGTCCCTCAACAGGTGGCAACACTGAAGCTTTCTTT. It yields the protein CASSPSTGGNTEAFF. The J gene is TRBJ1-1, the V gene TRBV6-5; the D gene is possibly TRBD1 (5 bases). Germline V gives CDR1 MNHEY, CDR2 SVGAGI. V was cut by 5 bases and J by 2 bases, with 15 bases left in between. CDR3 length: 15 residues.

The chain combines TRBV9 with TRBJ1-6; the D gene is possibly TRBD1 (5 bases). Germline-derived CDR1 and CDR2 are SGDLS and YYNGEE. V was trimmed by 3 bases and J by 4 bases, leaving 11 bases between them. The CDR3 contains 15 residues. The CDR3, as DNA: TGTGCCAGCAGCGGCGGGACCGCGTATAATTCACCCCTCCACTTT. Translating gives CASSGGTAYNSPLHF. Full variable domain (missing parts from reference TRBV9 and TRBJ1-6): DSGVTQTPKHLITATGQRVTLRCSPRSGDLSVYWYQQSLDQGLQFLIQYYNGEERAKGNILERFSAQQFPDLHSELNLSSLELGDSALYFCASSGGTAYNSPLHFGNGTRLTVT.

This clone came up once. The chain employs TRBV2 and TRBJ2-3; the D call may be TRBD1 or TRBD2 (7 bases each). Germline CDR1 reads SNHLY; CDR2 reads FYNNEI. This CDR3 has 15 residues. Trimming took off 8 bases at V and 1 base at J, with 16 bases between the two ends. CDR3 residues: CASAREGAGTDTQYF. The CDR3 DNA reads TGTGCCAGCGCGAGGGAGGGGGCCGGCACAGATACGCAGTATTTT.